This T cell receptor beta chain appears in the sequencing data of a study of immune heterogeneity within non-small cell lung tumors listed by TCRdb under 2018. About the full investigation: By histology, the tumors were a handful of squamous cell carcinomas, around nine non-squamous carcinomas and 1 tumor not otherwise specified. For mutant peptides 8 to 11 amino acids long, netMHCpan-3.0 predicted neoantigen binding to the HLA alleles of each patient. The study combined whole-exome sequencing, RNA-seq and TCR beta repertoire sequencing of multiple spatially distinct regions from each NSCLC tumor to examine intratumoral immune heterogeneity. TCR repertoire analysis included 57 tumor loci from around 15 patients, whereas transcriptome data included only about 48 loci from 12 patients. General findings and caveats noted by the study authors: Local T-cell repertoire clonality showed a statistically significant but moderate positive correlation with local tumor mutational burden (R roughly 0.35). For the most part, high-frequency TCR beta clonotypes differed from one individual patient to another. Within a given patient, the same dominant CDR3B clonotypes showed up repeatedly across loci, although different tumor locations also carried unique high-frequency clones.

A multiplex PCR system amplified the TCR beta CDR3 region, with a first 10-cycle round using 32 V-gene forward and 13 J-gene reverse primers. First-round PCR used a QIAGEN Multiplex PCR Kit, and primer sequences were filed in Chinese patent CN105087789A. Illumina universal primers were added in a second PCR round performed with the Phusion High-Fidelity PCR Kit. Sequencing of the TCR libraries was done on the Illumina HiSeq X Ten platform in paired-end mode with a 151 bp read length. The original methods were these. Cutadapt was used to discard reads without multiplex PCR primers, PEAR merged the read pairs, and MiXCR with default settings called the CDR3 regions. Shannon entropy measured repertoire diversity, and clonality was calculated as one minus the Shannon entropy divided by the ln of the count of productive unique sequences. Clonotypes at a frequency of at least 0.5% were defined as dominant or high-frequency T-cell clones. In-frame beta chains were kept once TCRdb had trimmed the public reads at Q25 with fastp and called clones with MiXCR. Every distinct CDR3 protein forms one entry, paired with its most common genes and DNA. TCRdb's processing, not the study's, gives the V and J calls here. The sample data list 22,000 or so distinct CDR3 sequences, and approximately 30% of these were observed just once. The biggest ten clones account for roughly 4.2% of the sample.

CDR1 LNHNV and CDR2 YYDKDF are derived from the germline V gene (reference sequence). V is cut by 3 bases and J by 6 bases, and the space between the germline ends is 15 bases. The CDR3 runs 15 amino acids, cysteine and phenylalanine included. CDR3 DNA only is kept here, 45 bases in frame from base 1. The TCR template was genomic DNA extracted from bulk tumor tissue, and 450 to 750 ng of gDNA was amplified for each sample. During surgery, multiple biopsies were taken from each primary tumor and placed as far apart as possible within the tumor mass. Patients in the study cohort, which was described as untreated, were newly diagnosed NSCLC cases going through curative surgery. The donor group was made up of about 15 newly diagnosed non-small cell lung cancer patients undergoing surgery with curative intent. Two independent pathologists examined the resected tumor masses. Only DNA and RNA samples of high quality went on to sequencing.

This clonotype was counted between two and nine times. Which antigen it targets is not known. No base quality values were provided; no much bigger clone lies one nucleotide off. The chain uses TRBV15 and TRBJ2-1, with the D call perhaps TRBD1 or TRBD2, each one matching 5 bases. The sequencing input was lung tumor tissue. This TCR was sampled from a man between 40 and 49 years old with non-small cell lung cancer. The CDR3 region: CATSSTRETVNEQFF. Read as DNA, the sequence is TGTGCCACCAGCAGCACCAGGGAGACGGTCAATGAGCAGTTCTTC.